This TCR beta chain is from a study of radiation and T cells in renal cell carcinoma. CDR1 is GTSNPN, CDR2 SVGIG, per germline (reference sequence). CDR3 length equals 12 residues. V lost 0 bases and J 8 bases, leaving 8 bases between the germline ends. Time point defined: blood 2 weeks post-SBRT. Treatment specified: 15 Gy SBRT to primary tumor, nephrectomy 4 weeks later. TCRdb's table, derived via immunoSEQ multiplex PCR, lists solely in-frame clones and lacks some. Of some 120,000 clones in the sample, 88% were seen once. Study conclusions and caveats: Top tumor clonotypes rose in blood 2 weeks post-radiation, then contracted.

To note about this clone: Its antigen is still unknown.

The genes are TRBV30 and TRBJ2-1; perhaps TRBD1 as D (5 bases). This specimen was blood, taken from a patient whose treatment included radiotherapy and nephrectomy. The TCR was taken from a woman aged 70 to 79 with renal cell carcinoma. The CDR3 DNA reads TGTGCCTGGAGTGTATCAGGGTATGAGCAGTTCTTC. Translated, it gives CAWSVSGYEQFF.